The 26 T cell receptor beta chains below come from one sample, sequenced in a study of blood T cells in healthy people across ages. PCR was performed a second time for 7 to 11 cycles using a sample-barcoded 5' primer and a J-beta primer mix. TCRdb analysed the 5' RACE reads with MiXCR anew, one entry per CDR3 protein. The table has about 570,000 distinct CDR3 sequences, roughly a quarter seen once. These same records also appear under a second study, on T cells of mothers and their children.

The specimen sequenced was blood. Receptor source: a boy between 2 and 10 years old in good health.

This clonotype turned up a few times. The rearrangement joins TRBV29-1 to TRBJ1-1; D unresolved. The V end was cut by 4 bases, the J end by 1 base, with 4 bases between. Germline lookup yields CDR1 SQVTM and CDR2 ANQGSEA. The CDR3 extends over 11 amino acids. The DNA for the CDR3 is TGCAGCGTTGTAGCGAACACTGAAGCTTTCTTT. Encoded protein: CSVVANTEAFF.

This rearrangement joins TRBV5-1 to TRBJ1-1, with D possibly TRBD1 on 6 matching bases. The V and J ends lost 0 bases and 3 bases respectively, with 15 bases between them. From germline, CDR1 is SGHRS and CDR2 YFSETQ. The CDR3 is 16 residues long. Here the CDR3 reads CASSLVGGSADTEAFF. As DNA, the CDR3 is TGCGCCAGCAGCTTGGTAGGGGGGTCGGCCGACACTGAAGCTTTCTTT.

There are a few counts of this clonotype. The V call is TRBV29-1, the J call TRBJ1-2; D gene uncertain. The CDR3 runs to 14 residues. Germline V gene sequence: CDR1 SQVTM, CDR2 ANQGSEA. Trimming cost V 3 bases and J 7 bases, with 18 bases left between them. CDR3 region: CSVDGQKLPFGYTF. CDR3 in DNA: TGCAGCGTTGACGGTCAGAAGCTGCCGTTTGGCTACACCTTC.

This clonotype was detected only a few times. The rearrangement joins TRBV10-3 to TRBJ1-1; possible D gene TRBD1, 5 bases. The V end was cut by 4 bases, the J end by 0 bases, with 15 bases between. The length of the CDR3 is 16 residues. Per the germline V gene, CDR1 is ENHRY and CDR2 is SYGVKD. CDR3 DNA: TGTGCCATCAGTGGGGGGACGGATAACTTGAACACTGAAGCTTTCTTT. This encodes CAISGGTDNLNTEAFF.

This clonotype was recorded a few times. The rearrangement uses TRBV12-3 or TRBV12-4 and TRBJ2-6, with unresolved D. The CDR3 extends over 15 amino acids. The V and J ends lost 6 bases and 0 bases respectively, with 9 bases between them. Written as DNA, the CDR3 is TGTGCCAGCAGCTTTATAGTCTCTGGGGCCAACGTCCTGACTTTC. This translates into CASSFIVSGANVLTF.

V is TRBV29-1 and J is TRBJ1-3, with D possibly being TRBD1 (5 bases). In germline, CDR1 is SQVTM, CDR2 ANQGSEA. Trimming took off 6 bases at V and 2 bases at J, with 11 bases between the two ends. This CDR3 region has 13 residues. CDR3 sequence (DNA): TGCAGCGTGCAGCAGGGAACTGGAAACACCATATATTTT. This encodes CSVQQGTGNTIYF.

This CDR3 is CSARGTAYQPQHF. In DNA form, the CDR3 reads TGCAGTGCTAGGGGGACAGCCTATCAGCCCCAGCATTTT. This chain links TRBV20-1 with TRBJ1-5; TRBD1 matches at 7 bases. V was clipped by 3 bases and J by 5 bases; unmatched bases: 4. Germline values: CDR1 DFQATT, CDR2 SNEGSKA (reference sequence). The CDR3 length is 13 residues.

This clonotype occurred once. The conserved final phenylalanine or tryptophan is absent from the CDR3, which likely points to a read error. This chain uses TRBV12-3 or TRBV12-4 with TRBJ1-1, with D uncertain. The CDR3 spans 13 residues. V was shortened by 5 bases and J by 0 bases, with 7 bases between the two germline ends. The CDR3 is CASSPRMNTEAFS. The CDR3 DNA is TGTGCCAGCAGTCCCAGGATGAACACTGAAGCTTTCTCT.

This clonotype has only a few counts. The chain links TRBV12-3 or TRBV12-4 to TRBJ1-1; D unresolved. The CDR3 contains 14 residues. The germline V and J ends were trimmed by 7 bases and 0 bases, with 12 bases remaining between them. Here the CDR3 reads CASKPEVMNTEAFF. The CDR3 DNA reads TGTGCCAGCAAACCCGAGGTGATGAACACTGAAGCTTTCTTT.

This clonotype was found a few times. The chain recombines TRBV20-1 with TRBJ2-5; 10 positions agree with TRBD1. The germline V gene encodes CDR1 DFQATT and CDR2 SNEGSKA (reference sequence). CDR3 length: 15 residues. The V gene end was trimmed by 3 bases and the J gene end by 4 bases; junction bases not matched to a gene: 8. The chain's CDR3 is CSASRDRGLRETQYF. The CDR3 DNA is TGCAGTGCTAGTCGCGACAGGGGGCTGCGAGAGACCCAGTACTTC.

This chain connects TRBV25-1 to TRBJ1-1; D is unresolved. Germline V gene lookup returns CDR1 MGHDK and CDR2 SYGVNS. The CDR3 length is 13 residues. Trimming left V 10 bases short and J 0 bases short, with 12 bases between. The CDR3 protein is CATSAGLNTEAFF. For the CDR3, the DNA is TGTGCCACCTCGGCCGGTTTGAACACTGAAGCTTTCTTT.

In its sample, this clonotype was seen a few times. V and J are TRBV6-5 and TRBJ1-6, with D uncertain. The CDR3 length is 17 residues. V dropped 0 bases and J dropped 0 bases, with 9 bases sitting between them. Looked up from germline, CDR1 is MNHEY and CDR2 is SVGAGI. The CDR3 nucleotides read TGTGCCAGCAGTTACTCCCGAGCCAGCTCCTATAATTCACCCCTCCACTTT. Translation gives CASSYSRASSYNSPLHF.

This chain connects TRBV20-1 to TRBJ2-1; TRBD2 might be the D (5 bases). Germline V gene lookup returns CDR1 DFQATT and CDR2 SNEGSKA (reference sequence). The CDR3 runs 14 residues. Trimming pared 3 bases from V and 2 bases from J, leaving 11 bases between. The CDR3 loop reads CSASRLATYNEQFF. In DNA form, the CDR3 reads TGCAGTGCTAGTCGGCTAGCCACCTACAATGAGCAGTTCTTC.

The V gene is TRBV7-9, the J gene TRBJ2-1; D may be TRBD2 (5 bases). V dropped 8 bases and J dropped 0 bases, with 17 bases sitting between them. Germline V CDR1 and CDR2: SEHNR, FQNEAQ (reference sequence). The length of the CDR3 is 16 residues. For the CDR3, the DNA is TGTGCCAGCGGCTCGAGCGGAGTAAGCTCCTACAATGAGCAGTTCTTC. Encoded protein: CASGSSGVSSYNEQFF. Full variable domain (outside the CDR3, taken from reference TRBV7-9 and TRBJ2-1): DTGVSQNPRHKITKRGQNVTFRCDPISEHNRLYWYRQTLGQGPEFLTYFQNEAQLEKSRLLSDRFSAERPKGSFSTLEIQRTEQGDSAMYLCASGSSGVSSYNEQFFGPGTRLTVL.

The V gene is TRBV11-2, the J gene TRBJ1-2; no clear D gene. From germline, CDR1 is SGHAT and CDR2 FQNNGV. The CDR3 is made up of 15 amino acids. Between the trimmed V and J ends, which lost 1 base and 4 bases, there was a span of 13 bases. The CDR3, as DNA: TGTGCCAGCAGCTTAGTAGGCAGAGAATTCTATGGCTACACCTTC. This gives the protein CASSLVGREFYGYTF.

This chain uses TRBV2 with TRBJ2-4; 10 positions agree with TRBD1. Trimming removed 5 bases from V and 6 bases from J; junction bases left unmatched: 4. The germline CDR1 and CDR2 sequences are SNHLY and FYNNEI. This CDR3 has 14 amino acids. CDR3 loop: CASSSRDRGNIQYF. CDR3 nucleotide sequence: TGTGCCAGCAGTAGCCGGGACAGGGGAAACATTCAGTACTTC.

This clonotype was observed a handful of times. The V call is TRBV3-1, the J call TRBJ2-5; D is ambiguous. Germline V gene lookup returns CDR1 LGHDT and CDR2 YNNKEL (reference sequence). V gave up 0 bases and J gave up 2 bases, with 10 bases separating them. This CDR3 has 15 residues. CDR3 region: CASSQDSAKQETQYF. The CDR3 bases are TGTGCCAGCAGCCAAGATAGTGCAAAACAAGAGACCCAGTACTTC.

The chain carries TRBV7-9 and TRBJ2-2, with 14 bases fitting TRBD2. V was clipped by 6 bases and J by 3 bases; unmatched bases: 3. This CDR3 has 16 residues. CDR1 and CDR2 from the germline V gene are SEHNR and FQNEAQ (reference sequence). The chain's CDR3 is CASRGLAGDDTGELFF. The CDR3 nucleotides read TGTGCCAGCAGGGGACTAGCGGGAGATGACACCGGGGAGCTGTTTTTT.

This chain links TRBV4-2 with TRBJ1-2; D remains ambiguous. CDR1 is LGHNA and CDR2 is YNFKEQ in the germline V gene. The CDR3 is 11 residues long. V was pared by 2 bases and J by 7 bases, with 5 bases between. The CDR3 here is CASSQRSGYTF. CDR3 nucleotide sequence: TGTGCCAGCAGCCAAAGAAGTGGCTACACCTTC.

The J gene is TRBJ2-1, the V gene TRBV4-1, with D possibly TRBD2 on 7 matching bases. This CDR3 is built from 17 residues. The germline V and J ends were trimmed by 0 bases and 3 bases, with 15 bases remaining between them. The germline V gene has CDR1 MGHRA and CDR2 YSYEKL. The CDR3 sequence is CASSQEWGGAFYNEQFF. CDR3 sequence (DNA): TGCGCCAGCAGCCAAGAATGGGGGGGGGCGTTCTACAATGAGCAGTTCTTC.

This clonotype was detected only a few times. This sequence joins TRBV7-6 and TRBJ1-2; no definite D call. The V end lost 5 bases, the J end lost 4 bases, and 14 bases lay between the germline ends. This CDR3 spans 14 amino acids. CDR1 and CDR2 (germline): SGHVS, FNYEAQ. In DNA form, the CDR3 reads TGTGCCAGCAGCCCCCGGCGGGCAGGCTATGGCTACACCTTC. It encodes CASSPRRAGYGYTF.

This chain connects TRBV10-2 to TRBJ2-1; a possible D gene is TRBD2 (6 bases). The V and J ends lost 6 bases and 12 bases respectively, with 18 bases between them. Germline V gene sequence: CDR1 WSHSY, CDR2 SAAADI. The CDR3 covers 13 residues. The CDR3 is CASSVAGSGRQFF. CDR3 coding DNA: TGCGCCAGCAGCGTGGCGGGGTCGGGGAGGCAGTTCTTC.

This clonotype was detected a few times. The CDR3 sequence: CASSFSVGLTYNEQFF. CDR3 DNA: TGTGCCAGCAGCTTTAGTGTAGGACTTACCTACAATGAGCAGTTCTTC. V gene TRBV5-4 combines with J gene TRBJ2-1, with a tentative D call TRBD2 (5 bases). The germline gives CDR1 SGHNT, CDR2 YYREEE (reference sequence). The CDR3 contains 16 residues. The V and J ends lost 2 bases and 2 bases respectively, with 14 bases between them.

This clonotype turned up a few times. This chain joins TRBV9 and TRBJ2-3, with 9 nucleotides matching TRBD1. Looked up from germline, CDR1 is SGDLS and CDR2 is YYNGEE. The CDR3 extends over 15 amino acids. Trimming at V came to 4 bases and at J to 4 bases, leaving 7 bases not matched to a gene. CDR3 in amino acids: CASSPGTGFSDTQYF. The CDR3 DNA reads TGTGCCAGCAGCCCAGGGACAGGGTTCTCAGATACGCAGTATTTT.

This chain connects TRBV6-2 or TRBV6-3 to TRBJ2-3; possibly TRBD1 for D (6 bases). Germline assignment: CDR1 MNHEY and CDR2 SVGEGT. This CDR3 region has 14 residues. V lost 8 bases and J lost 4, with 16 bases in between. For the CDR3, the DNA is TGTGCCAGCTATCGAGCAGGGGTGGCAGATACGCAGTATTTT. It translates to CASYRAGVADTQYF.

This clonotype has just a few counts. The chain carries TRBV2 and TRBJ2-5; D is uncertain. V was clipped by 8 bases and J by 4 bases, with 17 bases between them. The germline V gene encodes CDR1 SNHLY and CDR2 FYNNEI. The CDR3 length is 14 residues. The DNA of the CDR3 is TGTGCCAGCGGCCGGGCTTCAGAGGCAGAGACCCAGTACTTC. Translation gives CASGRASEAETQYF.